This T cell receptor (beta chain) was retrieved from a study of OX40 agonist ivuxolimab in advanced cancers. This clone came up a few times. What it binds is unknown. The CDR3 has 16 amino acids. Trimming removed 4 bases at V and 1 base at J, with 16 bases between. The germline V gene has CDR1 LGHNA and CDR2 YNFKEQ. Profiling relied on immunoSEQ multiplex PCR, and the TCRdb table lists in-frame clones only, not all of them. Among tens of thousands of clones listed, around nine tenths were seen once. The cohort excluded patients with autoimmune disease history or systemic immunosuppression. Study-level findings and limits: Blood T cells, both CD4+ and CD8+, expanded clonally by week 6 at 0.1 to 3.0 mg/kg. CD8+ T cells averaged more expanded clones than CD4+. Not determined was the antigen specificity of the expanded peripheral T cells.

The source material was CD4+ or CD8+ T cells sorted from blood, sampled in a trial of the OX40 agonist ivuxolimab. The rearrangement joins TRBV4-2 to TRBJ1-1; tentatively, D is TRBD1 (6 bases). The sequence came from an adult with an advanced solid tumor such as melanoma, head and neck, liver or kidney cancer. The CDR3 DNA reads TGTGCCAGCAGCCGACCCACCCGCAGGGGGAACACTGAAGCTTTCTTT. Its translation is CASSRPTRRGNTEAFF.